This T cell receptor beta chain was sequenced for a study of shared clonotypes between healthy human individuals. Study-level background: Three plates were used per donor for CD4 naive, three for CD4 memory, two for CD8 naive and one for CD8 memory.

Germline V CDR1 and CDR2: MGHRA, YSYEKL. The CDR3 sequence is 14 residues long. On sorted subsets, replicate PCRs used roughly 190 ng DNA, or tens of thousands of T cell genomes. Repertoires were generated with immunoSEQ multiplex PCR, while TCRdb's copy carries only in-frame clones and drops some. This table has around 600,000 clones, about 95% appearing once. CD8 cells regarded as naive lacked CD45RO, were positively chosen for CCR7, and omitted terminally differentiated effector memory CD45RA+ cells. The receptor comes from a woman under 40 in good health. The sample was naive CD8+ T cells sorted from blood. The rearrangement links TRBV4-1 to TRBJ2-5; D may be TRBD2 (5 bases). The DNA end favors TRBJ2-7, so the J call may be wrong. The CDR3 protein is CASSQEERVDEQYF. DNA of the CDR3: TGCGCCAGCAGCCAAGAGGAGAGGGTCGACGAGCAGTACTTC.